The clone carrying this TCR beta chain was seen repeatedly, ten times or more. Antigen unknown. The sample is drawn from a study of T-cell reconstitution after alpha-beta-depleted transplantation in children. Whole-study results and caveats: Newly made T cells mostly supplied T-cell counts and diversity one year after transplant.

This CDR3 contains 14 residues. Germline V gene lookup returns CDR1 GTSNPN and CDR2 SVGIG (reference sequence). The V and J ends lost 0 bases and 6 bases, in that order; junction bases with no gene match: 4. Molecular barcoding with unique molecular identifiers was used for the TCRbeta library. Each CDR3 protein gets one entry after TCRdb re-called the PCR reads with MiXCR. The repertoire has fewer than 35,000 distinct CDR3 sequences, 5% to 7% of them found once; the top ten carry around 6.6%. The clonotype comes from a male patient between 10 and 17 years old who had a stem cell transplant for acute myeloid leukemia, so the T cells may come from the graft donor. J is TRBJ2-2 and V is TRBV30; 7 positions match TRBD1. Sequenced here: PBMCs, mostly from graft donor cells, sampled 180 days after TCRalphabeta/CD19-depleted stem cell transplant. The CDR3 DNA is TGTGCCTGGAGTGTACTAGGGGGCTCCGGGGAGCTGTTTTTT. Encoded protein: CAWSVLGGSGELFF.